The entry below gives a single T cell receptor beta chain sequence along with its context. What it binds is not known. Germline V CDR1 and CDR2: MNHEY, SMNVEV (reference sequence). CDR3 length equals 14 residues. Deletions cut 2 bases from V and 6 bases from J, with 11 bases between. This sample is part of a study of a mutant IDH1 vaccine in newly diagnosed glioma. Method: immunoSEQ multiplex PCR; TCRdb's copy keeps in-frame clones and lacks some. The sample contains approximately 41,000 clones, 75% to 90% of which appear only once. Time point in this sample: week 35, safety follow-up. In every dose of vaccine, 300 ug of mutant IDH1 20-mer peptide was given alongside topical imiquimod.

Source: PBMCs, taken from a glioma patient whose treatment included an IDH1 peptide vaccine. The chain employs TRBV27 and TRBJ2-1; tentative D call: TRBD2 (5 bases). This TCR came from a middle-aged man with glioma. CDR3 DNA: TGTGCCAGCAGTTTAGTAGCGATCGGCAATGAGCAGTTCTTC. The encoded protein is CASSLVAIGNEQFF.